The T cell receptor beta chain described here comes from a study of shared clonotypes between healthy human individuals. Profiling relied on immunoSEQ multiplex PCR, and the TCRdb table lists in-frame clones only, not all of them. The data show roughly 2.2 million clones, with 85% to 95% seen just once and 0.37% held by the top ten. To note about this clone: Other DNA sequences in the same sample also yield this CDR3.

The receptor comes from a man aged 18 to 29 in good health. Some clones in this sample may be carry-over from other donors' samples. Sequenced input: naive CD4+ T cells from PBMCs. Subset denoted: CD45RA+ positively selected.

CDR3 amino acids: CASSLEGQGGQPQHF. The DNA for the CDR3 is TGCGCCAGCAGCTTGGAGGGACAGGGTGGGCAGCCCCAGCATTTT. The V and J genes are TRBV5-1 and TRBJ1-5, with 9 nucleotides matching TRBD1. Germline loops: CDR1 SGHRS, CDR2 YFSETQ. The ends lost 0 bases at V and 7 bases at J; junction bases unmatched: 5. This CDR3 region has 15 residues.